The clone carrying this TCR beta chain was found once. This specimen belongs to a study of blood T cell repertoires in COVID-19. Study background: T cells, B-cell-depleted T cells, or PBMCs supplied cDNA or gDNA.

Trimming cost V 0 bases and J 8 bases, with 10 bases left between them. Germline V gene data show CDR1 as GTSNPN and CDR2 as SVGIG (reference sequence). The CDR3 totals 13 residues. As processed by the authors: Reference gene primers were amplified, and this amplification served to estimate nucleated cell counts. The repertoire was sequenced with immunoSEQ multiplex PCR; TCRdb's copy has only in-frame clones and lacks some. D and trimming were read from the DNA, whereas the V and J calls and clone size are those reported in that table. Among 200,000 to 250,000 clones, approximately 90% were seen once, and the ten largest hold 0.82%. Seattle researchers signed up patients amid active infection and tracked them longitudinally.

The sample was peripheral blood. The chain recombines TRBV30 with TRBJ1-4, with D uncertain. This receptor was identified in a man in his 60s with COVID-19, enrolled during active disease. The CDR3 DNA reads TGTGCCTGGAGTGTACGTTGGCTCGAAAAACTGTTTTTT. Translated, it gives CAWSVRWLEKLFF.